The clone carrying this T cell receptor (beta chain) has at least ten counts. The antigen is undetermined. These data are taken from a study of identical twins. Per germline, CDR1 SEHNR and CDR2 FQNEAQ (reference sequence). The CDR3 extends over 16 amino acids. Trimming cost V 0 bases and J 3 bases, with 14 bases left between them. The study, taken as a whole, reports: A lower insertion count was a feature of abundant cord blood beta clonotypes, with no such feature in memory repertoires.

TCRdb reprocessed the 5' RACE reads with MiXCR, giving one entry per CDR3 protein. The profile shows over 550,000 distinct CDR3 sequences, about 7% of them singletons. Another study also made use of these data, one on yellow fever vaccine responses in identical twins. From that study: Twins reportedly showed a vaccine T cell response that seemed partly convergent and partly personalized.

The rearrangement links TRBV7-9 to TRBJ1-2; maybe TRBD1 (5 bases). The sequenced sample was PBMCs. The origin of this receptor is a woman between 18 and 29 years old in good health. The CDR3 nucleotides read TGTGCCAGCAGCTTAGCGTCTGTGCAGGGTGACTATGGCTACACCTTC. This translates into CASSLASVQGDYGYTF. The full variable domain, its missing parts supplied by reference TRBV7-9 and TRBJ1-2, is DTGVSQNPRHKITKRGQNVTFRCDPISEHNRLYWYRQTLGQGPEFLTYFQNEAQLEKSRLLSDRFSAERPKGSFSTLEIQRTEQGDSAMYLCASSLASVQGDYGYTFGSGTRLTVV.